The clone carrying this TCR beta chain was found a few times. What it binds is not known. The sample comes from a study of T-cell reconstitution after alpha-beta-depleted transplantation in children. Findings of the study overall: Elevated TCRbeta diversity at day 60 was traced, in some patients, to surviving recipient T cells and thymic progenitors. Newly produced T cells mostly provided counts and TCRbeta diversity after one year, as hyperexpanded clones declined. There were reportedly several hundred expanded graft clones from which alpha-beta T cells came about two months after transplant.

Unique molecular identifiers tagged the TCRbeta library. TCRdb re-called the PCR reads through MiXCR, storing one row per CDR3 protein. The sample includes around 100,000 distinct CDR3 sequences, about a tenth seen only once; the top ten take less than 35%. This CDR3 is built from 18 residues. Germline CDR1 is DFQATT and CDR2 is SNEGSKA (reference sequence). Trimming took 2 bases from V and 2 from J, leaving 24 bases between them. This clonotype was obtained from a boy younger than 10 with acute lymphoblastic leukemia, due to receive a stem cell transplant. Sequenced here: PBMCs, sampled before TCRalphabeta/CD19-depleted stem cell transplant. The chain is built from TRBV20-1 and TRBJ1-1; D remains ambiguous. CDR3 nucleotide sequence: TGCAGTGCTAGATTTTTAAGCAGTCTTAAATTTACCAACACTGAAGCTTTCTTT. It yields the protein CSARFLSSLKFTNTEAFF.